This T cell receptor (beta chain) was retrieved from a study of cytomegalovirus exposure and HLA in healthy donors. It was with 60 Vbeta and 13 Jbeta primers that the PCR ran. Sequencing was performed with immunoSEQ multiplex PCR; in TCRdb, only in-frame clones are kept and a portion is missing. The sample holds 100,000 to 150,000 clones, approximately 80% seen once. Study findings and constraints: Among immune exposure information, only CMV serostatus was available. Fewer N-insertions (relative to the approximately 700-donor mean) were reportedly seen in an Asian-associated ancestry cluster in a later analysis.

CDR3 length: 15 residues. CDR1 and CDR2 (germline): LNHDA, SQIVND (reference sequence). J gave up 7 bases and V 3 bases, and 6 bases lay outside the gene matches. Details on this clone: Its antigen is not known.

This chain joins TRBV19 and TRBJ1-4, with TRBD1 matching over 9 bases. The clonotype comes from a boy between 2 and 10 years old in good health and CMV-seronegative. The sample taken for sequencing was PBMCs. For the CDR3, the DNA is TGTGCCAGTAGTATTACAGGGGGCCCAGGTGAAAAACTGTTTTTT. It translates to CASSITGGPGEKLFF.